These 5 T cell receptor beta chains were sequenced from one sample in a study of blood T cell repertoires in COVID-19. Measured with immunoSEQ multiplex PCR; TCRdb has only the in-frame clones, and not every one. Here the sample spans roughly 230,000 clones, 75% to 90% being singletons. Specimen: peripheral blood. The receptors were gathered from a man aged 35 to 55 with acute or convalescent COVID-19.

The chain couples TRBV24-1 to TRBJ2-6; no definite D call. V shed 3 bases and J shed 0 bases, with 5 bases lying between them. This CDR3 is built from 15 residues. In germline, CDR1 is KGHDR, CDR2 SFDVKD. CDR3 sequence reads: CATSDGLSGANVLTF. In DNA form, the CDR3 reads TGTGCCACCAGTGATGGGCTCTCTGGGGCCAACGTCCTGACTTTC.

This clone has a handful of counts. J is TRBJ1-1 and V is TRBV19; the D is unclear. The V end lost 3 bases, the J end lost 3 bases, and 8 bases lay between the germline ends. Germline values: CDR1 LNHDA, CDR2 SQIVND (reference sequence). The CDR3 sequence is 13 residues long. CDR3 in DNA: TGTGCCAGTAGTATGTGGGCCTACACTGAAGCTTTCTTT. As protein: CASSMWAYTEAFF.

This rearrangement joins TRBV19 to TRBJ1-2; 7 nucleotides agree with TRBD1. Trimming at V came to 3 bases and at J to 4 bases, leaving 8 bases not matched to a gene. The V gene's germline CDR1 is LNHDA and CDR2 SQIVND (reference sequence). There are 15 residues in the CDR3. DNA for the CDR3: TGTGCCAGTAGTATCCGACAGGGTACGGGCTATGGCTACACCTTC. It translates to CASSIRQGTGYGYTF. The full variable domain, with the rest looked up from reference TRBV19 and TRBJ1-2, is DGGITQSPKYLFRKEGQNVTLSCEQNLNHDAMYWYRQDPGQGLRLIYYSQIVNDFQKGDIAEGYSVSREKKESFPLTVTSAQKNPTAFYLCASSIRQGTGYGYTFGSGTRLTVV.

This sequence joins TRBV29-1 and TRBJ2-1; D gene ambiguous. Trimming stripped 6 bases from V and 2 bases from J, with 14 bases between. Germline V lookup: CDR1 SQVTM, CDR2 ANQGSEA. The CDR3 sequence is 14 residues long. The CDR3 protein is CSVLMSTAYNEQFF. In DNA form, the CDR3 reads TGCAGCGTACTCATGTCGACTGCCTACAATGAGCAGTTCTTC.

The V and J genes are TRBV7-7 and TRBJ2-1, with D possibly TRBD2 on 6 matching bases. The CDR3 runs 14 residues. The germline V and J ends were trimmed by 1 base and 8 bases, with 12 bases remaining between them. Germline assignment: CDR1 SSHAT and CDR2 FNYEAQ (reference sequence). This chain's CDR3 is CASSLGVAEDEQFF. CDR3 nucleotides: TGTGCCAGCAGCTTAGGGGTAGCGGAGGATGAGCAGTTCTTC.